A single count supports the clone carrying this TCR beta chain. What it binds is not known. This entry is derived from a study of cytomegalovirus exposure and HLA in healthy donors. Study findings and constraints: It was reported that the classifier diagnosed cytomegalovirus status with high specificity and sensitivity in both the original and validation cohorts. Subsequent analysis showed first-cohort TCR clusters tending to co-occur in approximately 120 validation repertoires.

Trimming left V 2 bases short and J 8 bases short, with 6 bases between. The CDR3 sequence is 12 residues long. Germline V lookup: CDR1 MNHEY, CDR2 SMNVEV (reference sequence). Using immunoSEQ multiplex PCR, the repertoire was profiled, and TCRdb retains in-frame clones only, with some absent. The sample carries 210,000 or so clones, about 90% recorded once. The sequence was obtained from a woman younger than 35 in good health and CMV-seronegative. Material for sequencing was PBMCs. The chain carries TRBV27 and TRBJ2-2; tentatively, D is TRBD2 (6 bases). The CDR3 bases are TGTGCCAGCAGTTTAGCGGGAGGGGAGCTGTTTTTT. Translating gives CASSLAGGELFF.